A selection of T cell receptor beta chains follows, all from one sample in a study of radiation and T cells in renal cell carcinoma. Using immunoSEQ multiplex PCR, the repertoire was profiled, and TCRdb retains in-frame clones only, with some absent. Of fewer than 200,000 clones listed, around 89% were seen once; the top ten hold roughly 10%. This material consisted of blood, taken from a patient whose treatment included radiotherapy and nephrectomy. Receptors were obtained from a woman aged 50 to 60 with renal cell carcinoma. CDR3s include the opening cysteine and the closing phenylalanine or tryptophan. D genes are given only for firm matches. Size tells how often a clone was seen (once, few, many) or the class of an expanded clone, and some rows leave it out.

NA	TRBV5-1	TRBJ2-3	NA	CASSSPMRRGLTDTQYF	TGCGCCAGCAGCTCCCCTATGCGGCGGGGACTCACAGATACGCAGTATTTT
NA	TRBV19	TRBJ1-4	NA	CASSIVGAGSEKLFF	TGTGCCAGTAGTATCGTGGGGGCTGGAAGTGAAAAACTGTTTTTT
NA	TRBV11-2	TRBJ2-3	TRBD2	CASSPEPAGGHDTQYF	TGTGCCAGCAGCCCCGAGCCAGCGGGGGGGCACGATACGCAGTATTTT
NA	TRBV11-2	TRBJ1-1	NA	CASSLDQDPEAFF	TGTGCCAGCAGCTTAGATCAGGACCCTGAAGCTTTCTTT
NA	TRBV6-1	TRBJ1-4	TRBD1	CASSEASGGEKLFF	TGTGCCAGCAGTGAAGCCTCAGGGGGAGAAAAACTGTTTTTT
NA	TRBV7-2	TRBJ1-3	TRBD1	CASSPRTGSGGNTIYF	TGTGCCAGCAGCCCCCGGACAGGGTCGGGAGGAAACACCATATATTTT
once	TRBV16	TRBJ2-7	NA	CASNSQLGTVRYEQYF	TGTGCCAGCAACAGCCAATTAGGAACGGTACGCTACGAGCAGTACTTC
NA	TRBV5-4	TRBJ1-2	NA	CASSPGSEHYGYTF	TGTGCCAGCAGCCCAGGGTCGGAACACTATGGCTACACCTTC
once	TRBV7-2	TRBJ2-5	TRBD2	CASSGGTSGYQETQYF	TGTGCCAGCAGCGGCGGGACTAGCGGGTACCAAGAGACCCAGTACTTC
NA	TRBV6-1	TRBJ1-2	NA	CASSERDLRGYTF	TGTGCCAGCAGTGAACGGGACCTCCGGGGCTACACCTTC
NA	TRBV29-1	TRBJ2-1	NA	CSVEEGDRRVNEQFF	TGCAGCGTTGAAGAGGGTGACAGGAGGGTCAATGAGCAGTTCTTC
NA	TRBV15	TRBJ2-7	NA	CATRGLRGEQYF	TGTGCCACTAGGGGACTCCGGGGCGAGCAGTACTTC
NA	TRBV2	TRBJ2-5	TRBD2	CASRLGLAGGEETQYF	TGTGCCAGCAGACTCGGACTAGCGGGGGGTGAAGAGACCCAGTACTTC
NA	TRBV19	TRBJ1-3	NA	CASSIEDFSGNTIYF	TGTGCCAGTAGTATTGAGGACTTCTCTGGAAACACCATATATTTT
NA	TRBV19	TRBJ2-7	TRBD1	CASSNSPGTGFEQYF	TGTGCCAGTAGCAACAGTCCCGGGACAGGGTTCGAGCAGTACTTC
NA	TRBV19	TRBJ1-2	NA	CASSIAQGRWGLYGYTF	TGTGCCAGTAGTATCGCACAGGGAAGGTGGGGCCTCTATGGCTACACCTTC
once	TRBV5-1	TRBJ1-4	NA	CASSLVGVEKLFF	TGCGCCAGCAGCTTGGTAGGTGTTGAAAAACTGTTTTTT
NA	TRBV2	TRBJ1-2	NA	CASSEQGSHGYTF	TGTGCCAGCAGTGAACAGGGCTCCCATGGCTACACCTTC
NA	TRBV6-6	TRBJ2-7	TRBD1	CASRPGQGMTYEQYF	TGTGCCAGCAGACCCGGACAGGGGATGACCTACGAGCAGTACTTC
NA	TRBV6-5	TRBJ1-2	TRBD1	CASSYTRSTGALGYTF	TGTGCCAGCAGTTACACCCGCTCGACAGGGGCTCTTGGCTACACCTTC
NA	TRBV2	TRBJ2-1	NA	CASSGQFYNEQFF	TGTGCCAGCAGTGGACAGTTCTACAATGAGCAGTTCTTC
NA	TRBV6-6	TRBJ1-4	NA	CASTKQGEKLFF	TGTGCCAGTACGAAGCAGGGGGAAAAACTGTTTTTT
NA	TRBV5-5	TRBJ1-1	TRBD1	CASSLTQTGATEAFF	TGTGCCAGCAGCCTGACTCAGACAGGGGCAACTGAAGCTTTCTTT
NA	TRBV7-9	TRBJ1-2	NA	CASSLGQTVNYGYTF	TGTGCCAGCAGCCTAGGACAGACCGTCAACTATGGCTACACCTTC
NA	TRBV6-5	TRBJ2-5	NA	CASSYEGRPQETQYF	TGTGCCAGCAGTTACGAGGGCCGACCCCAAGAGACCCAGTACTTC
once	TRBV19	TRBJ1-1	NA	CASSMRQNTEAFF	TGTGCCAGTAGTATGCGCCAGAACACTGAAGCTTTCTTT
NA	TRBV11-3	TRBJ2-7	TRBD1	CASSLGQTSYEQYF	TGTGCCAGCAGCTTGGGACAGACTTCCTACGAGCAGTACTTC
NA	TRBV5-1	TRBJ1-1	TRBD1	CASSLGGQGAGEAFF	TGCGCCAGCAGCTTGGGTGGCCAGGGGGCTGGTGAAGCTTTCTTT
NA	TRBV11-3	TRBJ2-2	NA	CASSLEQNTGELFF	TGTGCCAGCAGCTTAGAGCAGAACACCGGGGAGCTGTTTTTT
NA	TRBV11-1	TRBJ2-7	TRBD1	CASSFRDREGEQYF	TGTGCCAGCAGCTTTAGGGACAGGGAAGGCGAGCAGTACTTC
NA	TRBV5-8	TRBJ2-7	NA	CASRAVGHGTYEQYF	TGTGCCAGCAGAGCGGTGGGGCACGGAACCTACGAGCAGTACTTC
NA	TRBV5-1	TRBJ2-1	NA	CASSIDRLSSYNEQFF	TGCGCCAGCAGCATCGACAGACTGAGCTCCTACAATGAGCAGTTCTTC
NA	TRBV13	TRBJ2-3	NA	CASGYTDTQYF	TGTGCCAGCGGATACACAGATACGCAGTATTTT
NA	TRBV30	TRBJ1-2	NA	CAWSMIEPGYTF	TGTGCCTGGAGTATGATAGAGCCTGGCTACACCTTC
once	TRBV11-3	TRBJ2-5	NA	CASSRDGVTQYF	TGTGCCAGCAGCAGGGACGGGGTGACCCAGTACTTC
NA	TRBV18	TRBJ1-4	NA	CASSPSGAKEKLFF	TGTGCCAGCTCACCATCTGGGGCAAAAGAAAAACTGTTTTTT
NA	TRBV19	TRBJ2-7	NA	CASSIDKGENEQYF	TGTGCCAGTAGTATAGATAAAGGGGAGAACGAGCAGTACTTC
NA	TRBV30	TRBJ2-1	TRBD2	CAWNSGTSGGKEQFF	TGTGCCTGGAACTCCGGGACTAGCGGGGGAAAGGAGCAGTTCTTC
NA	TRBV4-3	TRBJ2-1	TRBD2	CASSQARGGLNEQFF	TGCGCCAGCAGCCAAGCGCGGGGGGGCCTTAATGAGCAGTTCTTC
NA	TRBV5-6	TRBJ2-3	TRBD1	CASSTGQGTDTQYF	TGTGCCAGCAGCACAGGACAGGGGACAGATACGCAGTATTTT
NA	TRBV5-1	TRBJ1-1	TRBD1	CASSLVDRGGTEAFF	TGCGCCAGCAGCTTAGTAGACAGGGGGGGCACTGAAGCTTTCTTT
NA	TRBV7-9	TRBJ1-2	NA	CASSHIANNYGYTF	TGTGCCAGCAGCCATATAGCGAACAACTATGGCTACACCTTC
NA	TRBV4-1	TRBJ1-4	NA	CASSQVVAEKLFF	TGCGCCAGCAGCCAAGTCGTAGCTGAAAAACTGTTTTTT
NA	TRBV7-3	TRBJ2-1	TRBD2	CASSGGNEQFF	TGTGCCAGCTCGGGGGGGAATGAGCAGTTCTTC
NA	TRBV21-1	TRBJ2-5	NA	CASTPFAETQYF	TGTGCCAGCACACCTTTCGCGGAGACCCAGTACTTC
NA	TRBV29-1	TRBJ1-2	NA	CSVGGTPYGYTF	TGCAGCGTGGGCGGGACACCCTATGGCTACACCTTC
NA	TRBV9	TRBJ1-1	TRBD1	CASSVAPRDRGRTEAFF	TGTGCCAGCAGCGTAGCCCCCCGGGACAGGGGTCGAACTGAAGCTTTCTTT
NA	TRBV4-3	TRBJ1-2	NA	CASSQDPAGRGYTF	TGCGCCAGCAGCCAAGATCCTGCAGGGCGAGGCTACACCTTC
once	TRBV4-1	TRBJ2-3	TRBD2	CASSQDIAGGPDTQYF	TGCGCCAGCAGCCAAGATATAGCGGGGGGCCCAGATACGCAGTATTTT
NA	TRBV11-2	TRBJ1-4	TRBD1	CASSSGQANEKLFF	TGTGCCAGCAGCTCGGGACAGGCTAATGAAAAACTGTTTTTT
NA	TRBV6-5	TRBJ2-1	TRBD1	CASSYNRGNEQFF	TGTGCCAGCAGTTACAACAGGGGGAATGAGCAGTTCTTC
NA	TRBV4-3	TRBJ2-1	NA	CASSQVSGIATDNEQFF	TGCGCCAGCAGCCAAGTATCGGGAATAGCCACGGACAATGAGCAGTTCTTC
NA	TRBV20-1	TRBJ2-5	NA	CSARQVETQYF	TGCAGTGCTAGACAGGTAGAGACCCAGTACTTC
NA	TRBV5-4	TRBJ2-3	TRBD1	CASSLDQGADTQYF	TGTGCCAGCAGCTTGGATCAGGGGGCAGATACGCAGTATTTT
NA	TRBV15	TRBJ1-6	TRBD1	CATSRRTGNSPLHF	TGTGCCACCAGCAGGCGGACAGGGAATTCACCCCTCCACTTT
NA	TRBV15	TRBJ2-1	TRBD2	CATSRTRAEAGGDYNEQFF	TGTGCCACCAGCAGAACCCGAGCAGAAGCGGGGGGCGACTACAATGAGCAGTTCTTC
NA	TRBV11-2	TRBJ2-3	NA	CASSLEPGHTDTQYF	TGTGCCAGCAGCTTAGAGCCGGGTCACACAGATACGCAGTATTTT
NA	TRBV11-2	TRBJ1-4	NA	CASSLGGTNEKLFF	TGTGCCAGCAGCTTAGGAGGAACTAATGAAAAACTGTTTTTT